The clone carrying this TCR beta chain came up many times. CDR1 is SGHTA, CDR2 FQGNSA, per germline. With V trimmed by 1 base and J by 3 bases, 5 bases remained unmatched. The CDR3 is 16 residues long. This record belongs to a study of neurological immune-mediated disorders. TCRdb reanalysed the 5' RACE reads using MiXCR and keeps one entry per CDR3 protein. The sample has about 80,000 distinct CDR3 sequences, about 9.4% seen once. This clonotype was obtained from a man over 45 in good health. The sample was PBMCs. The genes are TRBV7-2 and TRBJ2-4; the match to TRBD2 covers 8 bases. The CDR3, as DNA: TGTGCCAGCAGCTTAGAGAGCGGGGGAGTCAAAAACATTCAGTACTTC. Translating gives CASSLESGGVKNIQYF.